This TCR beta chain was retrieved from a study of control samples from healthy donors and cancer patients. The method was immunoSEQ multiplex PCR; TCRdb's version includes in-frame clones alone and lacks a portion of them. The sample lists about 35,000 clones; under 95% were seen once. CDR3 size: 12 residues. The V and J ends lost 7 bases and 4 bases respectively, with 7 bases between them. Germline V gene lookup returns CDR1 MNHEY and CDR2 SMNVEV (reference sequence). Material: PBMCs. The source of this sequence is a man between 40 and 49 years old with colorectal cancer. This chain connects TRBV27 to TRBJ2-2, with D possibly TRBD2 on 5 matching bases. This CDR3 is CASMEATGELFF. The CDR3 DNA sequence: TGTGCCAGCATGGAGGCCACCGGGGAGCTGTTTTTT.